One and the same sample provided the 19 T cell receptor beta chains below, sequenced in a study of blood T cell repertoires in COVID-19. The repertoire was sequenced with immunoSEQ multiplex PCR; TCRdb's copy has only in-frame clones and lacks some. This sample carries 250,000 or so clones, approximately 85% of them seen once, and the ten largest clones take 4.7%. The specimen sequenced was peripheral blood. The receptors stem from a woman in her sixties or seventies with acute or convalescent COVID-19.

This chain uses TRBV14 with TRBJ1-1; no clear D. Trimming left V 3 bases short and J 1 base short, with 15 bases between. This CDR3 has 16 amino acids. CDR1 SGHDN and CDR2 FVKESK come from the germline V gene. The CDR3 DNA follows: TGTGCCAGCAGCCATCGGTCGACTCTAAGGAACACTGAAGCTTTCTTT. Protein: CASSHRSTLRNTEAFF.

The V call is TRBV5-1, the J call TRBJ1-3; D is ambiguous. Trimming left V 0 bases short and J 0 bases short, with 10 bases between. This CDR3 spans 16 amino acids. CDR1 and CDR2 (germline): SGHRS, YFSETQ. CDR3: CASSLDVPSSGNTIYF. The CDR3 nucleotides are TGCGCCAGCAGCTTGGACGTCCCGAGCTCTGGAAACACCATATATTTT.

This chain joins TRBV7-2 and TRBJ1-2; D not resolved. The CDR3 is made up of 16 amino acids. Trimming pared 0 bases from V and 0 bases from J, leaving 11 bases between. Germline-derived CDR1 and CDR2 are SGHTA and FQGNSA. CDR3 sequence (DNA): TGTGCCAGCAGCTTAGCATCACACAACCCTAACTATGGCTACACCTTC. Translation: CASSLASHNPNYGYTF. Full variable domain (remainder filled in from reference TRBV7-2 and TRBJ1-2): GAGVSQSPSNKVTEKGKDVELRCDPISGHTALYWYRQSLGQGLEFLIYFQGNSAPDKSGLPSDRFSAERTGGSVSTLTIQRTQQEDSAVYLCASSLASHNPNYGYTFGSGTRLTVV.

The chain recombines TRBV5-5 with TRBJ1-5, with a weak D call TRBD1 (5 bases). Trimming took 4 bases from V and 10 from J, leaving 21 bases between them. Germline CDR1 and CDR2: SGHKS and YYEKEE (reference sequence). The CDR3 is 15 amino acids. CDR3 bases: TGTGCCAGCAGCCCAGAAGGGGCGGGACGGTATCCCCAGCATTTT. This encodes CASSPEGAGRYPQHF.

V gene TRBV28 combines with J gene TRBJ2-7; TRBD2 might be the D (5 bases). The CDR3 is made up of 14 amino acids. V shed 2 bases and J shed 3 bases, with 11 bases lying between them. The germline V gene encodes CDR1 MDHEN and CDR2 SYDVKM. CDR3 coding DNA: TGTGCCAGCAGTTTAACCGCCGGGAACTACGAGCAGTACTTC. Residues: CASSLTAGNYEQYF. Filled out from reference TRBV28 and TRBJ2-7, the complete variable domain reads DVKVTQSSRYLVKRTGEKVFLECVQDMDHENMFWYRQDPGLGLRLIYFSYDVKMKEKGDIPEGYSVSREKKERFSLILESASTNQTSMYLCASSLTAGNYEQYFGPGTRLTVT.

The rearrangement uses TRBV27 and TRBJ2-5; perhaps TRBD1 as D (6 bases). This CDR3 is 12 amino acids long. V was shortened by 3 bases and J by 5 bases, with 7 bases between the two germline ends. Germline assignment: CDR1 MNHEY and CDR2 SMNVEV (reference sequence). CDR3 sequence: CASSFRGETQYF. In DNA, the CDR3 is TGTGCCAGCAGTTTTAGGGGGGAGACCCAGTACTTC.

The gene calls are TRBV7-8 and TRBJ2-7; possibly TRBD1 for D (6 bases). CDR3 length: 14 residues. V lost 3 bases and J lost 0, with 9 bases in between. Germline-derived CDR1 and CDR2 are SGHVS and FQNEAQ. The CDR3 sequence: CASSFQGSSYEQYF. The CDR3 DNA reads TGTGCCAGCAGCTTTCAGGGGAGCTCCTACGAGCAGTACTTC.

This clone was observed a single time. This chain links TRBV29-1 with TRBJ1-1, with D unresolved. The V end lost 3 bases, the J end lost 3 bases, and 8 bases lay between the germline ends. Germline CDR1 and CDR2: SQVTM and ANQGSEA. CDR3 length: 12 residues. CDR3 sequence (DNA): TGCAGCGTTGACGGGGTGGACACTGAAGCTTTCTTT. Amino acids: CSVDGVDTEAFF.

This rearrangement joins TRBV6-5 to TRBJ2-2; maybe TRBD1 (6 bases). Trimming removed 0 bases at V and 1 base at J, with 9 bases between. Germline-derived CDR1 and CDR2 are MNHEY and SVGAGI. This CDR3 has 16 residues. The CDR3 sequence: CASSYSGALNTGELFF. CDR3 sequence (DNA): TGTGCCAGCAGTTACTCGGGGGCTTTGAACACCGGGGAGCTGTTTTTT.

The J gene is TRBJ2-7, the V gene TRBV7-2; tentative D call: TRBD1 (6 bases). The CDR3 spans 14 residues. Germline CDR1 reads SGHTA; CDR2 reads FQGNSA. V lost 6 bases and J 7 bases, leaving 19 bases between the germline ends. CDR3 residues: CASSSEQGKREQYF. Here the CDR3 DNA reads TGTGCCAGCAGTTCAGAACAGGGAAAGCGGGAGCAGTACTTC.

The V call is TRBV5-1, the J call TRBJ1-1, with a weak D call TRBD1 (6 bases). The V and J ends lost 1 base and 1 base respectively, with 14 bases between them. Germline CDR1 reads SGHRS; CDR2 reads YFSETQ. There are 16 residues in the CDR3. The CDR3 loop reads CASSLRAGARNTEAFF. The CDR3 DNA is TGCGCCAGCAGCTTGCGGGCAGGGGCGAGGAACACTGAAGCTTTCTTT.

This sequence joins TRBV4-3 and TRBJ1-6; TRBD1 matches at 8 bases. CDR1 LGHNA and CDR2 YSLEER come from the germline V gene. The ends lost 0 bases at V and 9 bases at J; junction bases unmatched: 10. The CDR3 sequence is 17 residues long. CDR3 in amino acids: CASSQEFTATGGSPLHF. The CDR3 DNA is TGCGCCAGCAGCCAAGAATTTACGGCAACAGGGGGTTCACCCCTCCACTTT.

This sequence joins TRBV5-1 and TRBJ2-7; 10 bases align to TRBD2. There are 15 residues in the CDR3. Unmatched junction bases numbered 7, after V lost 5 bases and J lost 2 bases. CDR1 SGHRS and CDR2 YFSETQ come from the germline V gene. CDR3 amino acids: CASSLRTSGPYEQYF. The CDR3 DNA reads as TGCGCCAGCAGTCTTCGGACTAGCGGACCCTACGAGCAGTACTTC.

The rearrangement links TRBV14 to TRBJ2-3; D is perhaps TRBD2 (6 bases). CDR1 is SGHDN, CDR2 FVKESK, per germline. With 0 bases removed from V and 0 bases from J, the gap between germline ends came to 13 bases. This CDR3 spans 17 amino acids. CDR3 DNA: TGTGCCAGCAGCCAAGATTTTATGGGGGGTAGCACAGATACGCAGTATTTT. Protein sequence: CASSQDFMGGSTDTQYF.

This chain joins TRBV11-2 and TRBJ2-5; D is unclear. CDR1 and CDR2 from the germline V gene are SGHAT and FQNNGV. Trimming removed 5 bases from V and 4 bases from J, with 8 bases in between. The CDR3 consists of 12 residues. The CDR3 is CASSPARETQYF. The CDR3 DNA follows: TGTGCCAGCAGCCCCGCCAGAGAGACCCAGTACTTC.

The chain recombines TRBV6-5 with TRBJ1-3; possible D gene TRBD1, 6 bases. The CDR3 sequence is 15 residues long. Trimming stripped 6 bases from V and 0 bases from J, with 12 bases between. Germline V gene lookup returns CDR1 MNHEY and CDR2 SVGAGI. Here the CDR3 reads CASSHRASSGNTIYF. CDR3 coding DNA: TGTGCCAGCAGCCACAGGGCCTCCTCTGGAAACACCATATATTTT.

This chain links TRBV19 with TRBJ1-1; the match to TRBD1 covers 8 bases. In germline, CDR1 is LNHDA, CDR2 SQIVND (reference sequence). The CDR3 extends over 15 amino acids. V shed 6 bases and J 0 bases; nucleotides not matched to a gene: 6. The chain's CDR3 is CASRWGQALNTEAFF. The CDR3 nucleotides are TGTGCCAGTAGATGGGGACAGGCTTTGAACACTGAAGCTTTCTTT.

J is TRBJ2-5 and V is TRBV5-5; perhaps TRBD1 as D (7 bases). CDR1 and CDR2 (germline): SGHKS, YYEKEE (reference sequence). The V end was cut by 3 bases, the J end by 4 bases, with 16 bases between. CDR3 length equals 15 residues. The CDR3 bases are TGTGCCAGCAGCTACTGGCACAGGGGAGGAGAGACCCAGTACTTC. It codes for CASSYWHRGGETQYF.

The rearrangement uses TRBV7-2 and TRBJ1-4; D is unresolved. Germline CDR1 and CDR2: SGHTA and FQGNSA. The ends were cut back, 3 bases at V and 7 bases at J, with 9 bases in the middle. This CDR3 contains 13 residues. The CDR3 sequence: CASSLGRSEKLFF. In DNA, the CDR3 is TGTGCCAGCAGCTTGGGGAGGAGTGAAAAACTGTTTTTT.